The rows below give T cell receptor beta chains drawn from one sample of a study of cytomegalovirus exposure and HLA in healthy donors. Profiled with immunoSEQ multiplex PCR; TCRdb holds only in-frame clones, not every one. The data show about 130,000 clones, approximately 84% seen once. Specimen: PBMCs. The receptors were sampled from a man aged 25 to 40 in good health and CMV-seropositive. The CDR3 runs from the conserved cysteine through the conserved F or W. The order of the fields is CDR3 length, D gene, clone size, V gene, J gene, CDR3 protein, CDR3 DNA. D genes are given only for firm matches. Size tells how often a clone was seen (once, few, many) or the class of an expanded clone, and some rows leave it out.

>14|TRBD2|.|TRBV9|TRBJ2-7
CASSAGGRGYEQYF
TGTGCCAGCAGCGCGGGCGGGAGGGGATACGAGCAGTACTTC
>12|.|.|TRBV29-1|TRBJ2-7
CSVESQGYEQYF
TGCAGCGTTGAATCACAGGGCTACGAGCAGTACTTC
>14|TRBD2|.|TRBV2|TRBJ2-1
CATRASGRAGEQFF
TGTGCCACAAGAGCTAGCGGGAGGGCCGGGGAGCAGTTCTTC
>17|.|.|TRBV4-1|TRBJ2-2
CASNWNSVAKNTGELFF
TGCGCCAGCAACTGGAATTCGGTAGCGAAGAACACCGGGGAGCTGTTTTTT
>18|TRBD2|.|TRBV7-9|TRBJ2-2
CASSSRLAGLGRPGELFF
TGTGCCAGCAGCTCAAGACTAGCGGGGCTGGGGAGACCCGGGGAGCTGTTTTTT
>14|.|.|TRBV9|TRBJ1-6
CASSVQGASSPLHF
TGTGCCAGCAGCGTACAGGGCGCGAGCTCACCCCTCCACTTT
>14|.|.|TRBV19|TRBJ1-3
CASDPGRPGNTIYF
TGTGCCAGTGACCCCGGGAGGCCTGGAAACACCATATATTTT
>16|TRBD1|.|TRBV15|TRBJ2-6
CATGTGGFSGANVLTF
TGTGCCACCGGGACAGGGGGCTTCTCTGGGGCCAACGTCCTGACTTTC
>14|.|.|TRBV7-3|TRBJ2-5
CASSLHPAGETQYF
TGTGCCAGCAGCTTACACCCAGCAGGGGAGACCCAGTACTTC
>13|.|few|TRBV19|TRBJ1-2
CASSIGGPYGYTF
TGTGCCAGTAGTATCGGGGGTCCCTATGGCTACACCTTC